This T cell receptor (beta chain) appears in the sequencing data of a study of siplizumab effects on memory and regulatory T cells. Whole-study findings and limits: Confirmation that proliferating Tregs from siplizumab cultures had suppressive function was not obtained. Siplizumab produced a significant drop in alloreactive sequences attributable to unstimulated CD4+ memory cells.

Profiled with immunoSEQ multiplex PCR; TCRdb holds only in-frame clones, not every one. There are roughly 92,000 clones in the sample; just under 95% occur only once, and about 1.2% lies in the top ten. J was trimmed by 1 base and V by 10 bases; bases with no gene match: 7. Germline V gene data show CDR1 as MDHEN and CDR2 as SYDVKM. The CDR3 runs to 13 residues. On this clone: Antigen: not known.

The V call is TRBV28, the J call TRBJ2-7, with TRBD1 identical over 7 bases. The sequencing input was non-Treg CD4+ T cells sorted from blood. This TCR derives from a human donor in good health. The DNA of the CDR3 is TGTGCCACCTACGGGACAGCGTCCTACGAGCAGTACTTC. It translates to CATYGTASYEQYF.